The rows below give T cell receptor beta chains drawn from one sample of a study of OX40 agonist ivuxolimab in advanced cancers. The table came from immunoSEQ multiplex PCR; TCRdb's copy has only in-frame clones and leaves some out. The repertoire holds around 50,000 clones, with less than 85% as singletons. The sample in question was CD4+ or CD8+ T cells sorted from blood, obtained in a trial of the OX40 agonist ivuxolimab. These receptors all stem from an adult with an advanced solid tumor such as melanoma, head and neck, liver or kidney cancer. Each CDR3 is given with its conserved first and last residue. The order of the fields is J gene, CDR3 length, V gene, clone size, D gene, CDR3 protein, CDR3 DNA. D genes are given only for firm matches. Only part of the rows carry a size: once, few, many, or a class if the clone is expanded.

TRBJ2-6 | 16 | TRBV5-1 | many | . | CASSLAGNPGANVLTF | TGCGCCAGCAGCTTGGCGGGAAACCCTGGGGCCAACGTCCTGACTTTC
TRBJ2-7 | 15 | TRBV7-2 | . | TRBD2 | CASSQAAAGEYEQYF | TGTGCCAGCAGCCAAGCAGCGGCGGGAGAGTACGAGCAGTACTTC
TRBJ1-1 | 15 | TRBV6-5 | . | . | CASSPLGRRNTEAFF | TGTGCCAGCAGCCCCCTAGGACGGAGGAACACTGAAGCTTTCTTT
TRBJ1-2 | 11 | TRBV6-5 | . | . | CASSPARGYTF | TGTGCCAGCAGCCCCGCTAGGGGCTACACCTTC
TRBJ2-1 | 15 | TRBV6-4 | . | TRBD2 | CASSIGTSGTNEQFF | TGTGCCAGCAGCATAGGGACTAGCGGAACTAATGAGCAGTTCTTC
TRBJ1-2 | 13 | TRBV2 | . | . | CASSTRGSYGYTF | TGTGCCAGCAGTACAAGGGGTAGCTATGGCTACACCTTC
TRBJ2-7 | 13 | TRBV5-5 | . | . | CASSLLATGEQYF | TGTGCCAGCAGCCTACTTGCGACCGGTGAGCAGTACTTC
TRBJ2-3 | 12 | TRBV25-1 | . | . | CASSRLGVTQYF | TGTGCCAGCAGTAGGTTGGGGGTTACGCAGTATTTT
TRBJ1-1 | 13 | TRBV18 | . | . | CASSPYVNTEAFF | TGTGCCAGCTCACCATACGTTAACACTGAAGCTTTCTTT
TRBJ1-6 | 14 | TRBV5-8 | . | TRBD1 | CASSFGQANSPLHF | TGTGCCAGCAGCTTTGGACAGGCAAATTCACCCCTCCACTTT
TRBJ2-5 | 14 | TRBV18 | . | . | CASSPGFYSETQYF | TGTGCCAGCTCACCAGGCTTTTATTCGGAGACCCAGTACTTC
TRBJ2-7 | 12 | TRBV28 | . | . | CASSLQGPEQYF | TGTGCCAGCAGTTTACAGGGGCCCGAGCAGTACTTC
TRBJ2-7 | 13 | TRBV4-2 | few | . | CASSHPEVDEQYF | TGTGCCAGCAGCCACCCAGAGGTGGACGAGCAGTACTTC
TRBJ1-5 | 13 | TRBV19 | . | . | CASSRDGRQPQHF | TGTGCCAGTAGTAGGGATGGGCGGCAGCCCCAGCATTTT
TRBJ1-1 | 14 | TRBV5-3 | . | . | CARSGAGWYTEAFF | TGTGCCAGAAGCGGCGCAGGGTGGTACACTGAAGCTTTCTTT
TRBJ1-2 | 13 | TRBV30 | . | . | CAWRNTGHYGYTF | TGTGCCTGGAGAAACACAGGGCACTATGGCTACACCTTC